This TCR beta chain was identified during a study of T cell responses to AZD1222 COVID-19 vaccine. Findings and caveats of the study: Dominant CD4 TCR responses targeted spike regions 160-218 and 743-854. Only a handful of AZD1222 recipients were seropositive at baseline.

The table came from immunoSEQ multiplex PCR; TCRdb's copy has only in-frame clones and leaves some out. The sample contains 100,000 to 150,000 clones, over 80% of which appear only once. Germline lookup yields CDR1 SGHNT and CDR2 YYREEE (reference sequence). This CDR3 region has 14 residues. V gave up 0 bases and J gave up 0 bases, with 6 bases separating them. Notes on this clone: Its antigen remains unidentified.

This sequence originates from an adult in good health. Sample: peripheral blood, taken on day 0 of AZD1222 vaccination. The J gene is TRBJ1-2, the V gene TRBV5-4; D is unresolved. The CDR3 region has the DNA TGTGCCAGCAGCTTGGACGGCACTAACTATGGCTACACCTTC. Translation gives CASSLDGTNYGYTF.